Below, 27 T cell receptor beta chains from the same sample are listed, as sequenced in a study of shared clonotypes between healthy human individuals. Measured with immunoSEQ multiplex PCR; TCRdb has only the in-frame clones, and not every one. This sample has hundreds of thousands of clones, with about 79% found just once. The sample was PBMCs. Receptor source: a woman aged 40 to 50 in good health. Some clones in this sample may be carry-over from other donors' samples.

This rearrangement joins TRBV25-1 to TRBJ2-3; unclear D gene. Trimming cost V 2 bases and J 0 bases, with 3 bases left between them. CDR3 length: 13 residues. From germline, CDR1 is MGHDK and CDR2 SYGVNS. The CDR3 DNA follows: TGTGCCAGCAGTGAAGGAAGCACAGATACGCAGTATTTT. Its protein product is CASSEGSTDTQYF. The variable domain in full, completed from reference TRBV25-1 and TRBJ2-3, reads EADIYQTPRYLVIGTGKKITLECSQTMGHDKMYWYQQDPGMELHLIHYSYGVNSTEKGDLSSESTVSRIRTEHFPLTLESARPSHTSQYLCASSEGSTDTQYFGPGTRLTVL.

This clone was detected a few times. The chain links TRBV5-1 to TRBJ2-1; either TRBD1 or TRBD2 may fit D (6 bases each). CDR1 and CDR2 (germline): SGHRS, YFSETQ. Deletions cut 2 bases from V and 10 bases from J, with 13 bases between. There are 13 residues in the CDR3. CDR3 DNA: TGCGCCAGCAGCTTACGGGGGCAGGAGGAGCAGTTCTTC. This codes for CASSLRGQEEQFF.

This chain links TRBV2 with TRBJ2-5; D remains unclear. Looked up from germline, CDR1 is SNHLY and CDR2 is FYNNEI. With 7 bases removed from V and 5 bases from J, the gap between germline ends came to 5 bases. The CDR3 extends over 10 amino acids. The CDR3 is CASMRETQYF. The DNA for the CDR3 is TGTGCCAGCATGAGGGAGACCCAGTACTTC.

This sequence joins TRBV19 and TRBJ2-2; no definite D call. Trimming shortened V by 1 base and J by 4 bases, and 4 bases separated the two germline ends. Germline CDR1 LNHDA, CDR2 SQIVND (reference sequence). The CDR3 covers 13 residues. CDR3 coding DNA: TGTGCCAGTAGTATAGTAACCACCGGGGAGCTGTTTTTT. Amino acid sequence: CASSIVTTGELFF.

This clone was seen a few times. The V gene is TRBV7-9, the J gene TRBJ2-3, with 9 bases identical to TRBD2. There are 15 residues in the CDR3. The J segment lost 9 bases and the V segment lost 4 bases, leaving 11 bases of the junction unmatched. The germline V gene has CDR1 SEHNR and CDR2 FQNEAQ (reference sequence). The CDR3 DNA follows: TGTGCCAGCAGCTCACCCGGGACTAGCCCCATGACGCAGTATTTT. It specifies CASSSPGTSPMTQYF.

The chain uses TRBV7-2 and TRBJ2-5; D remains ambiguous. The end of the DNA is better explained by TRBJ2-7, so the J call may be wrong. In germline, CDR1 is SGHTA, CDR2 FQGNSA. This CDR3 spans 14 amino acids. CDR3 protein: CASSLAQGKYEQYF. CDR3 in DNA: TGTGCCAGCAGCTTAGCTCAAGGGAAGTACGAGCAGTACTTC.

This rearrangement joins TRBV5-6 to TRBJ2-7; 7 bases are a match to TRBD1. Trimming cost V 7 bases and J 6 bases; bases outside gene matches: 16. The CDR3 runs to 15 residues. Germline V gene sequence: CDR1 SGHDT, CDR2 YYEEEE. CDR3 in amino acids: CASDRAGKGRSEQYF. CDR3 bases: TGTGCCAGCGACAGGGCTGGGAAAGGTCGCTCCGAGCAGTACTTC.

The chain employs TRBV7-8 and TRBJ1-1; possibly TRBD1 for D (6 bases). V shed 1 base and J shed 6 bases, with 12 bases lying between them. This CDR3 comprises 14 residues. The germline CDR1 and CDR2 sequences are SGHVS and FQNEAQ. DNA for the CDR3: TGTGCCAGCAGCTTAGGGACAGCAAGCCCTGAAGCTTTCTTT. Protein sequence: CASSLGTASPEAFF.

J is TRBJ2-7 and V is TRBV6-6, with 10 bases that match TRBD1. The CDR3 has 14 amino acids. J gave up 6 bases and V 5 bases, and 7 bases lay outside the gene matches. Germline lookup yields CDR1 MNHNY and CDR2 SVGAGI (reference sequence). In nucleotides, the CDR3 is TGTGCCAGCAGTCGACCGGGACAGGGGACCGAGCAGTACTTC. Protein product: CASSRPGQGTEQYF.

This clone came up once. The CDR3 DNA follows: TGTGCCAGCAGTTACGGGGGACAGGGGGTCACCTACGAGCAGTACTTC. Its translation: CASSYGGQGVTYEQYF. The genes are TRBV6-5 and TRBJ2-7, with 11 bases that match TRBD1. The germline gives CDR1 MNHEY, CDR2 SVGAGI. CDR3 length: 16 amino acids. V lost 2 bases, J lost 2 bases, and 5 bases stayed unmatched.

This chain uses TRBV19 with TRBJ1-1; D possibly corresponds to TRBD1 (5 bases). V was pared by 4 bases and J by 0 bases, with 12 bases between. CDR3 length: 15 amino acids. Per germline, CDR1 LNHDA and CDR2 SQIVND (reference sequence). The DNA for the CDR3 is TGTGCCAGTAGTAGCGGGACCTCGATGAACACTGAAGCTTTCTTT. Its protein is CASSSGTSMNTEAFF.

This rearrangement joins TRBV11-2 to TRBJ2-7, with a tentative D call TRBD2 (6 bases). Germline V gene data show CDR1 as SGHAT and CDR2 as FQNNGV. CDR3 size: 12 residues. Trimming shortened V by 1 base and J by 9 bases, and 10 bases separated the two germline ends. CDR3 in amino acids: CASSLGGVWQYF. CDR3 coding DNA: TGTGCCAGCAGCTTAGGGGGGGTCTGGCAGTACTTC.

For the CDR3, the DNA is TGTGCCAGCAGCGTAGGGACAGGGACTCGGGCTTTCTTT. This encodes CASSVGTGTRAFF. The chain joins TRBV9 to TRBJ1-1, with 8 bases aligning to TRBD1. CDR3 length: 13 residues. J was trimmed by 11 bases and V by 0 bases; bases with no gene match: 6. Per the germline V gene, CDR1 is SGDLS and CDR2 is YYNGEE.

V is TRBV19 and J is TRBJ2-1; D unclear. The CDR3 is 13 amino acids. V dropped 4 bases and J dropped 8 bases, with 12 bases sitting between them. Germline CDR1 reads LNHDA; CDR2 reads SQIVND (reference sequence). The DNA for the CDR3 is TGTGCCAGTAGTACCCCCGGACGGGATGAGCAGTTCTTC. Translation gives CASSTPGRDEQFF.

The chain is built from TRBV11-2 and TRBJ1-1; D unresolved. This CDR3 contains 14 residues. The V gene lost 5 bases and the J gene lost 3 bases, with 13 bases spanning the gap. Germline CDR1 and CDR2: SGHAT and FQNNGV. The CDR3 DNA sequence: TGTGCCAGCAGCGCAAATGTTGGGGACACTGAAGCTTTCTTT. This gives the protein CASSANVGDTEAFF. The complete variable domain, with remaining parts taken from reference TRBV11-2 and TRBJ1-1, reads EAGVAQSPRYKIIEKRQSVAFWCNPISGHATLYWYQQILGQGPKLLIQFQNNGVVDDSQLPKDRFSAERLKGVDSTLKIQPAKLEDSAVYLCASSANVGDTEAFFGQGTRLTVV.

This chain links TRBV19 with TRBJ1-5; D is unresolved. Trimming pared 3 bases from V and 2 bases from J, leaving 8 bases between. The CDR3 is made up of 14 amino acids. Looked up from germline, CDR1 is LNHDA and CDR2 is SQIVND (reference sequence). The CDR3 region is CASSISSRNQPQHF. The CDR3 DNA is TGTGCCAGTAGTATTTCCTCTCGCAATCAGCCCCAGCATTTT.

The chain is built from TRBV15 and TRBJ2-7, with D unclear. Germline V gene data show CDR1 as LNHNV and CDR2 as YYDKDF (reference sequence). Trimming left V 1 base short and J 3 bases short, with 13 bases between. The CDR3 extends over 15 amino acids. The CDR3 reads CATSRAGGGLYEQYF. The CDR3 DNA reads TGTGCCACCAGCAGAGCCGGCGGCGGCCTCTACGAGCAGTACTTC.

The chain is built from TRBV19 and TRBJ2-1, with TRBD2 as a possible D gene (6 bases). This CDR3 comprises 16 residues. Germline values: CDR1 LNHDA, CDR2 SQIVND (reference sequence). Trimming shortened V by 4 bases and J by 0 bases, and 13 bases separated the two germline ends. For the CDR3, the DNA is TGTGCCAGTAGTAATGGCGGGACCGGCTCCTACAATGAGCAGTTCTTC. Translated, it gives CASSNGGTGSYNEQFF.

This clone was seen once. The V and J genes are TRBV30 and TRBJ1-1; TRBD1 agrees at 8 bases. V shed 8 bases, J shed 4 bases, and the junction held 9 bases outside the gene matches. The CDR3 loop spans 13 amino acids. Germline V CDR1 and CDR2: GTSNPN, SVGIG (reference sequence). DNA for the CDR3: TGTGCCAGGCAATCTCAGGGGGCCACTGAAGCTTTCTTT. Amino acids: CARQSQGATEAFF.

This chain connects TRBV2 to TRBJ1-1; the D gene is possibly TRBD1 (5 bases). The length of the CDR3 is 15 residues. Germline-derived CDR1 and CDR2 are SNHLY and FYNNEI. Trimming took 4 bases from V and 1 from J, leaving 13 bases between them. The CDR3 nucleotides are TGTGCCAGCAGTGTCGGGGGGACGGGGAACACTGAAGCTTTCTTT. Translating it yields CASSVGGTGNTEAFF.

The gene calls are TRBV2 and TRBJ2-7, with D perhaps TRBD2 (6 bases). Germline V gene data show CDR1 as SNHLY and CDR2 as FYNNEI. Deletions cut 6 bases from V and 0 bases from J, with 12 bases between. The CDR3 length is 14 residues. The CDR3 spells CASSRSGSSYEQYF. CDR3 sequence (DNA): TGTGCCAGCAGCCGGTCCGGGAGCTCCTACGAGCAGTACTTC.

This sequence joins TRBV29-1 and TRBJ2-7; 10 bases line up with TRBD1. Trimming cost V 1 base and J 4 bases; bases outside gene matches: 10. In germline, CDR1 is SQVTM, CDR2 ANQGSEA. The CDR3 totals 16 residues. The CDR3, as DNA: TGCAGCGTTGAAGGCCCCGGGCGGGACAGGGGATACGAGCAGTACTTC. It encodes CSVEGPGRDRGYEQYF.

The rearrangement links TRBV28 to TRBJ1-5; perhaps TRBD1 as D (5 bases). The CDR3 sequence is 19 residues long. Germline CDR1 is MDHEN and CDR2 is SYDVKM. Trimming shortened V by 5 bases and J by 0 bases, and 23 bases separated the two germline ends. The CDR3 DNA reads TGTGCCAGCAGTCCTCCTGGGGTGGGGCAGGCCGATAGCAATCAGCCCCAGCATTTT. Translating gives CASSPPGVGQADSNQPQHF.

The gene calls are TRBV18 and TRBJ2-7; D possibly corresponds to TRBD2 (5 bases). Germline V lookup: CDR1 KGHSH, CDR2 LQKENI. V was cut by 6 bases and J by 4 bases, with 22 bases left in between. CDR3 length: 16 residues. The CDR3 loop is CASSPLLFRGKYEQYF. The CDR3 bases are TGTGCCAGCTCTCCCCTCCTATTCAGAGGGAAATACGAGCAGTACTTC.

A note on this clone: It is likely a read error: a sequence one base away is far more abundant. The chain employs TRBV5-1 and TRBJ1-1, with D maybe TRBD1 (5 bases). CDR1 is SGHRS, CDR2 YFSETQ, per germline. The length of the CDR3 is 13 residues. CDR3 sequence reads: CASGLVGGTEAFF. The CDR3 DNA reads TGCGCCAGCGGCTTGGTCGGGGGCACTGAAGCTTTCTTT.

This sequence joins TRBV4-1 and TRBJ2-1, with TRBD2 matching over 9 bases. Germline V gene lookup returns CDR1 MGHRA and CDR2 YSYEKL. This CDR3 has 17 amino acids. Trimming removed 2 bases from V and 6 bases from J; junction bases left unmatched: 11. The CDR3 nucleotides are TGCGCCAGCAGCCAATTGAGCGTCCCTAGCGGGATCAATGAGCAGTTCTTC. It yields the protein CASSQLSVPSGINEQFF.

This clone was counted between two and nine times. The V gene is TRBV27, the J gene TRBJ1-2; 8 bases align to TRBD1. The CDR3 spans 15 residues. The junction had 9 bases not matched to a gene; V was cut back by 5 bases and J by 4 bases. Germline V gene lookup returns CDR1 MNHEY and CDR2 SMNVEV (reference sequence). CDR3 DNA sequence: TGTGCCAGCAGTCCGCGACAGGGGCCTGTCTATGGCTACACCTTC. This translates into CASSPRQGPVYGYTF.